One T cell receptor beta chain is described in this entry. Its antigen remains unidentified. One end of the junction varies from germline; a read error may be responsible. The record originates from a study of T cells after posttransplantation cyclophosphamide. Study observations and caveats: Donor-recipient repertoire similarity was low at 1-2 months, rising over year one.

Method: immunoSEQ multiplex PCR; TCRdb's copy keeps in-frame clones and lacks some. In the table there are about 21,000 clones, nearly 99% of which are singletons. The CDR3 contains 16 residues. The germline V gene encodes CDR1 MGHRA and CDR2 YSYEKL. The sequence derives from a man aged 35 to 55 in good health, CMV-negative, and a related stem cell transplant donor. The specimen sequenced was naive CD8+ T cells sorted from PBMCs. The rearrangement links TRBV4-1 to TRBJ1-1, with a tentative D call TRBD1 (5 bases). The CDR3 sequence is CAGSQGQGWPNTEAFF. The CDR3 region has the DNA TGCGCCGGCAGCCAAGGGCAGGGTTGGCCGAACACTGAAGCTTTCTTT.